This T cell receptor (beta chain) stems from a study of T cell repertoires in cytomegalovirus infection. Findings and limits, study-wide: Individuals carrying CMV plus the relevant HLA were identified by cumulative frequency of public TCR beta families. CMV-specific TCR beta clonotypes restricted by HLA-C were the ones dominating the ex vivo response.

The CDR3 sequence is 16 residues long. The germline V and J ends were trimmed by 4 bases and 0 bases, with 19 bases remaining between them. Germline values: CDR1 SQVTM, CDR2 ANQGSEA. On this clonotype itself: Its antigen is still unknown.

TCRdb ran MiXCR on the reads and lists one entry per CDR3 protein. The sample lists a few hundred thousand distinct CDR3 sequences; over 7.5% were seen once. The rearrangement joins TRBV29-1 to TRBJ2-7; tentative D call: TRBD1 (6 bases). The receptor comes from a human donor in good health (CMV status not recorded). Some clones in this sample may be carry-over from other donors' samples. The specimen sequenced was PBMCs. Written as DNA, the CDR3 is TGCAGCGTTGCCTCCCTACAGGGTTCCCCCTCCTACGAGCAGTACTTC. Residues: CSVASLQGSPSYEQYF.